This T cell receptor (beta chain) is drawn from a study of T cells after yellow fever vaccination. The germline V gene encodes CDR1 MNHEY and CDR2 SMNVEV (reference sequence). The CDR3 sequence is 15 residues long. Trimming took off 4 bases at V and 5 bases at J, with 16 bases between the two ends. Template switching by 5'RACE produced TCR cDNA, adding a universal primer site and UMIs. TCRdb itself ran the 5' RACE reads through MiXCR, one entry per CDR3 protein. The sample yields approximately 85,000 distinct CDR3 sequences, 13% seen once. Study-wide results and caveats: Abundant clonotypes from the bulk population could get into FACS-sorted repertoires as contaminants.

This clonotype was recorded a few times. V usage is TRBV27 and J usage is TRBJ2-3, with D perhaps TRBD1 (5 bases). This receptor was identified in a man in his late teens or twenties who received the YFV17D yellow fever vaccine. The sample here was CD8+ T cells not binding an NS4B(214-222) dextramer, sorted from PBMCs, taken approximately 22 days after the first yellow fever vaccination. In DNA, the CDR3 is TGTGCCAGCAGTTCTCCTGGACACCCAGGAGATACGCAGTATTTT. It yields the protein CASSSPGHPGDTQYF.